Following are 27 T cell receptor beta chains from one sample sequenced in a study of blood T cell repertoires in COVID-19. Assay used: immunoSEQ multiplex PCR; TCRdb lists only in-frame clones, some missing. The sample holds some 40,000 clones, nearly 90% seen once. The specimen was peripheral blood. The receptors originated from a man in his 70s with active COVID-19.

CDR3 DNA sequence: TGTGCCAGCAGCCTCGACAGTTCCAATCAGCCCCAGCATTTT. Its translation: CASSLDSSNQPQHF. The V call is TRBV6-5, the J call TRBJ1-5, with D perhaps TRBD1 (5 bases). The CDR3 covers 14 residues. V lost 6 bases to trimming and J lost 3 bases, with 12 bases between them. Germline V gene lookup returns CDR1 MNHEY and CDR2 SVGAGI.

V gene TRBV18 combines with J gene TRBJ2-7; 7 bases match TRBD1. Per germline, CDR1 KGHSH and CDR2 LQKENI. The length of the CDR3 is 17 residues. The ends lost 3 bases at V and 5 bases at J; junction bases unmatched: 16. CDR3 amino acids: CASSPWDSPQTAHEQYF. In nucleotides, the CDR3 is TGTGCCAGCTCACCCTGGGACAGTCCCCAAACCGCCCACGAGCAGTACTTC.

The V gene is TRBV7-8, the J gene TRBJ2-3, with TRBD2 identical over 10 bases. J lost 2 bases, V lost 6 bases, and 5 bases had no gene match. CDR1 SGHVS and CDR2 FQNEAQ come from the germline V gene. The CDR3 sequence is 15 residues long. CDR3 coding DNA: TGTGCCAGCAGGGGACTAGCGAGAAACACAGATACGCAGTATTTT. Protein sequence: CASRGLARNTDTQYF.

The chain carries TRBV6-5 and TRBJ1-6, with D perhaps matching TRBD1 (5 bases). CDR3 length equals 14 residues. Germline V gives CDR1 MNHEY, CDR2 SVGAGI. The V end lost 8 bases, the J end lost 7 bases, and 15 bases lay between the germline ends. As DNA, the CDR3 is TGTGCCAGCCGTCGGGGGGTTGGAAATTCACCCCTCCACTTT. Protein sequence: CASRRGVGNSPLHF.

This rearrangement joins TRBV28 to TRBJ1-5; D is unresolved. From germline, CDR1 is MDHEN and CDR2 SYDVKM. This CDR3 is 16 amino acids long. Trimming cost V 7 bases and J 0 bases, with 16 bases left between them. In DNA form, the CDR3 reads TGTGCCAGCAATAATCTAGACGTTCATAGCAATCAGCCCCAGCATTTT. This codes for CASNNLDVHSNQPQHF.

The chain has TRBV7-2 and TRBJ1-6; D unclear. Trimming removed 3 bases at V and 1 base at J, with 4 bases between. The CDR3 contains 14 residues. Germline V gene data show CDR1 as SGHTA and CDR2 as FQGNSA. The DNA for the CDR3 is TGTGCCAGCAGCTTGGAGTCCTATAATTCACCCCTCCACTTT. Protein sequence: CASSLESYNSPLHF.

The rearrangement joins TRBV5-4 to TRBJ1-2; D might be TRBD1 (6 bases). This CDR3 is built from 13 residues. The germline CDR1 and CDR2 sequences are SGHNT and YYREEE (reference sequence). V shed 2 bases and J shed 8 bases, with 13 bases lying between them. The DNA of the CDR3 is TGTGCCAGCAGCTTAGACAGGCGCGGAGGCTACACCTTC. Encoded protein: CASSLDRRGGYTF.

This clone was counted a few times. V and J are TRBV28 and TRBJ2-7; a possible D gene is TRBD2 (5 bases). Per the germline V gene, CDR1 is MDHEN and CDR2 is SYDVKM. CDR3 size: 15 residues. V was pared by 4 bases and J by 3 bases, with 16 bases between. CDR3 in DNA: TGTGCCAGCAGTTCGCCGGGATCAAACCACTACGAGCAGTACTTC. It is translated as CASSSPGSNHYEQYF.

This clone has just a few counts. The rearrangement uses TRBV2 and TRBJ2-2; D is perhaps TRBD1 (6 bases). This CDR3 is 13 amino acids long. CDR1 SNHLY and CDR2 FYNNEI come from the germline V gene. The V end lost 4 bases, the J end lost 5 bases, and 8 bases lay between the germline ends. CDR3 sequence reads: CASSVTGTGELFF. DNA of the CDR3: TGTGCCAGCAGTGTCACAGGGACCGGGGAGCTGTTTTTT.

The chain carries TRBV28 and TRBJ1-5; 8 nucleotides agree with TRBD1. Germline lookup yields CDR1 MDHEN and CDR2 SYDVKM. CDR3 length: 12 amino acids. Unmatched junction bases numbered 6, after V lost 10 bases and J lost 7 bases. Written as DNA, the CDR3 is TGTGCCACCACAGGGGGTCTGCAGCCCCAGCATTTT. It encodes CATTGGLQPQHF.

V gene TRBV18 combines with J gene TRBJ2-7; 12 positions agree with TRBD2. The CDR3 has 15 residues. The germline V gene has CDR1 KGHSH and CDR2 LQKENI. Losses at the gene ends were 3 bases for V and 2 bases for J; bases not matched to a gene: 2. The CDR3 DNA is TGTGCCAGCTCACCCCGGACTAGCGGGGCCTACGAGCAGTACTTC. Translated: CASSPRTSGAYEQYF.

The rearrangement uses TRBV2 and TRBJ2-7; D uncertain. CDR1 SNHLY and CDR2 FYNNEI come from the germline V gene. Trimming cost V 6 bases and J 2 bases, with 11 bases left between them. This CDR3 comprises 13 residues. The CDR3 nucleotides read TGTGCCAGCAGCTCTAGTACCCCCTACGAGCAGTACTTC. This translates into CASSSSTPYEQYF.

The rearrangement links TRBV11-2 to TRBJ2-2; TRBD1 agrees at 9 bases. In germline, CDR1 is SGHAT, CDR2 FQNNGV. V dropped 5 bases and J dropped 5; count of bases not matched to a gene: 9. This CDR3 spans 16 amino acids. CDR3 sequence (DNA): TGTGCCAGCAGCCCCCGACAGGGGGTGAGGACCGGGGAGCTGTTTTTT. Residues: CASSPRQGVRTGELFF.

The chain links TRBV28 to TRBJ2-7; 9 nucleotides line up with TRBD1. Germline V lookup: CDR1 MDHEN, CDR2 SYDVKM. The CDR3 is 12 amino acids. The J segment lost 3 bases and the V segment lost 7 bases, leaving 1 base of the junction unmatched. The CDR3 nucleotides are TGTGCCAGCACGACAGGGGGCTACGAGCAGTACTTC. The encoded protein is CASTTGGYEQYF. The whole variable domain, remainder taken from reference TRBV28 and TRBJ2-7, is DVKVTQSSRYLVKRTGEKVFLECVQDMDHENMFWYRQDPGLGLRLIYFSYDVKMKEKGDIPEGYSVSREKKERFSLILESASTNQTSMYLCASTTGGYEQYFGPGTRLTVT.

This chain uses TRBV18 with TRBJ1-5; D unresolved. V was shortened by 3 bases and J by 2 bases, with 17 bases between the two germline ends. CDR1 KGHSH and CDR2 LQKENI come from the germline V gene. The CDR3 loop spans 17 amino acids. CDR3 sequence reads: CASSPGSKGVGNQPQHF. The CDR3 nucleotides are TGTGCCAGCTCACCGGGTAGCAAGGGAGTGGGCAATCAGCCCCAGCATTTT.

The chain combines TRBV7-8 with TRBJ2-2; 12 bases match TRBD2. Unmatched junction bases numbered 8, after V lost 4 bases and J lost 5 bases. The CDR3 has 17 residues. Germline V gene data show CDR1 as SGHVS and CDR2 as FQNEAQ. The CDR3 DNA reads as TGTGCCAGCAGCTCCCTACTAGCGGGAGGAGGGACCGGGGAGCTGTTTTTT. It is translated as CASSSLLAGGGTGELFF. Complete variable domain (other parts from reference TRBV7-8 and TRBJ2-2): GAGVSQSPRYKVAKRGQDVALRCDPISGHVSLFWYQQALGQGPEFLTYFQNEAQLDKSGLPSDRFFAERPEGSVSTLKIQRTQQEDSAVYLCASSSLLAGGGTGELFFGEGSRLTVL.

This clone was recorded a few times. This chain links TRBV9 with TRBJ1-6; unclear D gene. CDR1 is SGDLS and CDR2 is YYNGEE in the germline V gene. Trimming took 2 bases from V and 9 from J, leaving 15 bases between them. There are 15 residues in the CDR3. The CDR3: CASSVESGSTSPLHF. DNA of the CDR3: TGTGCCAGCAGCGTCGAATCGGGATCGACTTCACCCCTCCACTTT.

This clone appeared once. V is TRBV24-1 and J is TRBJ2-1, with 11 bases lining up with TRBD2. The CDR3 consists of 20 residues. CDR1 is KGHDR and CDR2 is SFDVKD in the germline V gene. With 4 bases clipped from V and 2 bases from J, the junction kept 15 bases outside the gene matches. CDR3 coding DNA: TGTGCCACCAGTGAGATTAGCGGGAGGGCCAGGTTCCCAACCTACAATGAGCAGTTCTTC. Encoded protein: CATSEISGRARFPTYNEQFF.

The chain couples TRBV9 to TRBJ2-3; 8 bases align to TRBD2. Germline V gives CDR1 SGDLS, CDR2 YYNGEE. With V trimmed by 5 bases and J by 4 bases, 12 bases remained unmatched. This CDR3 has 16 amino acids. In DNA form, the CDR3 reads TGTGCCAGCAGGGACGACTACAGCGGGAGCGCAGATACGCAGTATTTT. It codes for CASRDDYSGSADTQYF.

This sequence joins TRBV9 and TRBJ2-5, with 7 bases identical to TRBD1. Germline V lookup: CDR1 SGDLS, CDR2 YYNGEE. V lost 0 bases and J lost 4; bases outside the gene matches: 6. The CDR3 length is 15 residues. The CDR3 here is CASSVEGALGETQYF. The DNA of the CDR3 is TGTGCCAGCAGCGTAGAGGGGGCTTTGGGAGAGACCCAGTACTTC.

This clone was detected a few times. This sequence joins TRBV28 and TRBJ1-5; 7 bases line up with TRBD1. Germline CDR1 and CDR2: MDHEN and SYDVKM. V trimming: 0 bases; J trimming: 4 bases; junction bases outside the gene matches: 6. This CDR3 is 16 amino acids long. The CDR3 region has the DNA TGTGCCAGCAGTTTATGGGGTCGGGACAGAAATCAGCCCCAGCATTTT. Translation: CASSLWGRDRNQPQHF.

The chain carries TRBV28 and TRBJ1-1; 7 bases match TRBD1. CDR1 and CDR2 (germline): MDHEN, SYDVKM. V lost 1 base to trimming and J lost 4 bases; unmatched junction nucleotides: 6. The length of the CDR3 is 15 residues. CDR3 amino acids: CASSLSPGGSTEAFF. In DNA, the CDR3 is TGTGCCAGCAGTTTATCACCAGGGGGGAGCACTGAAGCTTTCTTT.

This rearrangement joins TRBV18 to TRBJ2-7, with a possible D match to TRBD1 (6 bases). The CDR3 is 16 amino acids. The germline V gene has CDR1 KGHSH and CDR2 LQKENI. Trimming shortened V by 3 bases and J by 1 base, and 16 bases separated the two germline ends. The CDR3 DNA reads TGTGCCAGCTCACCTCCCAAAGGGGGATGGTCCTACGAGCAGTACTTC. It encodes CASSPPKGGWSYEQYF.

This clone was detected a few times. Mismatch with germline at one junction end may stem from a read error. The chain uses TRBV10-3 and TRBJ1-6; perhaps TRBD1 as D (6 bases). The CDR3 contains 13 residues. Germline CDR1 ENHRY, CDR2 SYGVKD. For the CDR3, the DNA is TGCGCTACCTGGGTGGGTGGGGGCTCACCCCTCCACTTT. It specifies CATWVGGGSPLHF.

V is TRBV18 and J is TRBJ1-1, with D unresolved. The ends were cut back, 0 bases at V and 1 base at J, with 9 bases in the middle. The germline CDR1 and CDR2 sequences are KGHSH and LQKENI. The length of the CDR3 is 15 residues. In DNA form, the CDR3 reads TGTGCCAGCTCACCACCGAGGGAAAGGAACACTGAAGCTTTCTTT. Protein product: CASSPPRERNTEAFF.

The chain is built from TRBV28 and TRBJ2-7; TRBD1 agrees at 8 bases. CDR3 length equals 16 residues. Germline V gene sequence: CDR1 MDHEN, CDR2 SYDVKM. After removal of 3 bases from V and 5 bases from J, the junction contained 12 bases not matched to a gene. CDR3 in amino acids: CASSFTLRGPADEQYF. The CDR3 coding sequence is TGTGCCAGCAGTTTTACCCTCAGGGGGCCGGCGGACGAGCAGTACTTC.

This chain links TRBV6-2 or TRBV6-3 with TRBJ1-2, with 8 bases fitting TRBD1. Germline CDR1 and CDR2: MNHEY and SVGEGT. The CDR3 has 14 residues. With 6 bases clipped from V and 5 bases from J, the junction kept 8 bases outside the gene matches. DNA of the CDR3: TGTGCCAGCAGCCCAGGACAGGGAGTTTATGGCTACACCTTC. Its translation is CASSPGQGVYGYTF.